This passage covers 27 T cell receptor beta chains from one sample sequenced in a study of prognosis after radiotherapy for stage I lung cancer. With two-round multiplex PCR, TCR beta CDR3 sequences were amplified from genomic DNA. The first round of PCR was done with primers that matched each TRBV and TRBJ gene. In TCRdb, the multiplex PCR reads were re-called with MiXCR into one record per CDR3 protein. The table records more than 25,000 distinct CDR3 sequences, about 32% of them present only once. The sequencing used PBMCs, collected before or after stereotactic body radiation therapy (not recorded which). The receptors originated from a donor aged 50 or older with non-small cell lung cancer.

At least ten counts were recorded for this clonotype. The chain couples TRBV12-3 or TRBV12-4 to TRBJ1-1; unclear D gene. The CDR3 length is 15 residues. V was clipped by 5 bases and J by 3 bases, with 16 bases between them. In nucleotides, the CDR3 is TGTGCCAGCAGTCCCAACTCCCAGTTTTACACTGAAGCTTTCTTT. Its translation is CASSPNSQFYTEAFF.

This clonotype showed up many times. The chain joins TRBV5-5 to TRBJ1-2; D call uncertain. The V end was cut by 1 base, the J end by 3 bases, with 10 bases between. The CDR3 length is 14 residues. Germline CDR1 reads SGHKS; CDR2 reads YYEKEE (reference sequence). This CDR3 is CASSLRRVDYGYTF. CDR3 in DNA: TGTGCCAGCAGCTTGAGGAGGGTAGACTATGGCTACACCTTC.

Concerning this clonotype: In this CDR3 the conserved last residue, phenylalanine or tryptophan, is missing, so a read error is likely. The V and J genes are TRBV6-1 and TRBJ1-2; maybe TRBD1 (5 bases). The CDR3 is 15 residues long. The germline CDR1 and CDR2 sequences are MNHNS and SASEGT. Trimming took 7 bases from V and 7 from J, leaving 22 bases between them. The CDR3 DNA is TGTGCCAGCATATACCGGGACTGGGAGGTGGGTGGCTACACCTCC. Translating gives CASIYRDWEVGGYTS.

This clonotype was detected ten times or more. As DNA, the CDR3 is TGTGCCAGCAGTTTCCATTCTAGCGGGATGGATGAGCAGTTCTTC. Protein product: CASSFHSSGMDEQFF. The chain has TRBV27 and TRBJ2-1; TRBD2 agrees at 9 bases. The V segment lost 3 bases and the J segment 8 bases; nucleotides outside the gene matches: 8. Germline-derived CDR1 and CDR2 are MNHEY and SMNVEV (reference sequence). CDR3 length: 15 amino acids.

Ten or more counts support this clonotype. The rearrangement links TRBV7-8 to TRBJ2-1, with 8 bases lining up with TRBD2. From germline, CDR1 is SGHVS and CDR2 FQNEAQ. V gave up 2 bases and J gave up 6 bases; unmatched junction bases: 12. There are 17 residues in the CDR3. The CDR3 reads CASSLKRQVSGTNEQFF. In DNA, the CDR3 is TGTGCCAGCAGCTTAAAACGGCAGGTTAGCGGGACCAATGAGCAGTTCTTC. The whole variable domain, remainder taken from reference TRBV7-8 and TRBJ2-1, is GAGVSQSPRYKVAKRGQDVALRCDPISGHVSLFWYQQALGQGPEFLTYFQNEAQLDKSGLPSDRFFAERPEGSVSTLKIQRTQQEDSAVYLCASSLKRQVSGTNEQFFGPGTRLTVL.

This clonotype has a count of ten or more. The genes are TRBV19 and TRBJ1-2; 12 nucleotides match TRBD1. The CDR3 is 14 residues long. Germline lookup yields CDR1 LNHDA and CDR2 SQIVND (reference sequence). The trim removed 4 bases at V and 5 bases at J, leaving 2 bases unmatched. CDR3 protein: CASSRGQGAYGYTF. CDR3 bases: TGTGCCAGTAGTAGGGGACAGGGGGCTTATGGCTACACCTTC. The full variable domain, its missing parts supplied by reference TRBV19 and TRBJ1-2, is DGGITQSPKYLFRKEGQNVTLSCEQNLNHDAMYWYRQDPGQGLRLIYYSQIVNDFQKGDIAEGYSVSREKKESFPLTVTSAQKNPTAFYLCASSRGQGAYGYTFGSGTRLTVV.

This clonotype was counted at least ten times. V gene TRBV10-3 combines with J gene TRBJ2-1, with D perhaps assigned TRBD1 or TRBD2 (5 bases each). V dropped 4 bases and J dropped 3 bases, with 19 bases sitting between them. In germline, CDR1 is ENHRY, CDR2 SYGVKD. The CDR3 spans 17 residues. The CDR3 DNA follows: TGTGCCATCAGTGGGCCAGAGGGGTGGGAACTCTACAATGAGCAGTTCTTC. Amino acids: CAISGPEGWELYNEQFF.

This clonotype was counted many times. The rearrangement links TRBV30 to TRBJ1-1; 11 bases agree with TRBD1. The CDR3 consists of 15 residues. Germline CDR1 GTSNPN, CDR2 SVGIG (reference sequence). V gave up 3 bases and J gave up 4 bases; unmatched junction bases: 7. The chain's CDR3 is CAWRDRGRGGTEAFF. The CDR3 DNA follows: TGTGCCTGGAGGGACAGGGGGCGAGGGGGCACTGAAGCTTTCTTT.

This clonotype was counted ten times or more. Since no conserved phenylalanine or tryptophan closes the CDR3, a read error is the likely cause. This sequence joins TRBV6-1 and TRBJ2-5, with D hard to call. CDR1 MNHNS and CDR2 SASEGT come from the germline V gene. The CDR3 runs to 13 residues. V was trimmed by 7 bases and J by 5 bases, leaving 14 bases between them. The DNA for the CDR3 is TGTGCCAGCACCGACTCGGACGGTGAGACCCAGTACCTC. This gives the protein CASTDSDGETQYL.

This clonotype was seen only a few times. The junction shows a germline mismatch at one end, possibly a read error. As DNA, the CDR3 is TGTACCAGCAGCTGGAGCAACGGGGAGCTGTTTTTT. This encodes CTSSWSNGELFF. The chain carries TRBV27 and TRBJ2-2; D not resolved. This CDR3 comprises 12 residues. Germline assignment: CDR1 MNHEY and CDR2 SMNVEV (reference sequence).

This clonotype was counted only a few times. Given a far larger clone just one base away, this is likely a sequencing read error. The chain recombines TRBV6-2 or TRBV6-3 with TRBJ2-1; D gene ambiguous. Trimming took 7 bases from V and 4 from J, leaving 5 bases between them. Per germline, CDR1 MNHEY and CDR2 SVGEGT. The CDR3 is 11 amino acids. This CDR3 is CASNSYNEQFF. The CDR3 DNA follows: TGTGCCAGCAATTCTTACAATGAGCAGTTCTTC.

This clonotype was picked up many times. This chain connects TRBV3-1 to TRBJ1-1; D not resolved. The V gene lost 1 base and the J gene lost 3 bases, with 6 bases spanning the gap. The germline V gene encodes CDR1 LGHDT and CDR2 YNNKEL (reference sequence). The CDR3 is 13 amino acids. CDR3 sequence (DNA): TGTGCCAGCAGCCAAGGGGATGACACTGAAGCTTTCTTT. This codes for CASSQGDDTEAFF.

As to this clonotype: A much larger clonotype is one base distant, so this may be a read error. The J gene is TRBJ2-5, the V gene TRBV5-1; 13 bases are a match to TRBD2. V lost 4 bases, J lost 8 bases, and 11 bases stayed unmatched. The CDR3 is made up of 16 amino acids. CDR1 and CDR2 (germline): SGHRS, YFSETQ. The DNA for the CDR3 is TGCGCCAGCAGCCTAGGACTAGCGGGAGAGGGAGATACCCAGTACTTC. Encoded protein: CASSLGLAGEGDTQYF.

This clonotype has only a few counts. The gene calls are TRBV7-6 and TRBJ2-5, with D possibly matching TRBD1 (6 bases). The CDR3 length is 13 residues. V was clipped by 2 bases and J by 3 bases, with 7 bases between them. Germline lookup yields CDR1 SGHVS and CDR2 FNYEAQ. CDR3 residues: CASSLNREETQYF. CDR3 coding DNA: TGTGCCAGCAGCTTAAACAGGGAAGAGACCCAGTACTTC. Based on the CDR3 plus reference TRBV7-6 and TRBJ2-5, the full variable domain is GAGVSQSPRYKVTKRGQDVALRCDPISGHVSLYWYRQALGQGPEFLTYFNYEAQQDKSGLPNDRFSAERPEGSISTLTIQRTEQRDSAMYRCASSLNREETQYFGPGTRLLVL.

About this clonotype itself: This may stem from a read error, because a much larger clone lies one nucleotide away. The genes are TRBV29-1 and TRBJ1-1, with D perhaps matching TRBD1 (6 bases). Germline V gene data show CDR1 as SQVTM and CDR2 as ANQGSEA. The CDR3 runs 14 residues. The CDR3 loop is CSFEDQGPVTEAFF. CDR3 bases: TGCAGCTTTGAAGATCAGGGGCCGGTCACTGAAGCTTTCTTT.

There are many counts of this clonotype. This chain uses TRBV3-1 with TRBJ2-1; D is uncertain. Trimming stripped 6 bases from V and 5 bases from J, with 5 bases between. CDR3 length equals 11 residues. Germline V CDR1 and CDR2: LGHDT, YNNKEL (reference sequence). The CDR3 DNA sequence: TGTGCCAGCAGTCACGACAATGAGCAGTTCTTC. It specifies CASSHDNEQFF.

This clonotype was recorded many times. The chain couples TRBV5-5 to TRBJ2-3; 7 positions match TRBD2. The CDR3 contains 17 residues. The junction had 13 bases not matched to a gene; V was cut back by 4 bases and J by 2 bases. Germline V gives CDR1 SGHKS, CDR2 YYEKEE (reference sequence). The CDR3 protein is CASSLLGLTVPTDTQYF. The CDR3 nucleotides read TGTGCCAGCAGCCTTTTGGGACTAACGGTCCCCACAGATACGCAGTATTTT.

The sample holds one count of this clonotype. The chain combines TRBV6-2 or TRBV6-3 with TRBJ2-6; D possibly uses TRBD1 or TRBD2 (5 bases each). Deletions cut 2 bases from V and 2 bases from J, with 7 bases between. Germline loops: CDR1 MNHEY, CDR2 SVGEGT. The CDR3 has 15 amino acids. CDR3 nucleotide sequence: TGTGCCAGCAGTTACGTGGGGGCTGGGGCCAACGTCCTGACTTTC. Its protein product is CASSYVGAGANVLTF.

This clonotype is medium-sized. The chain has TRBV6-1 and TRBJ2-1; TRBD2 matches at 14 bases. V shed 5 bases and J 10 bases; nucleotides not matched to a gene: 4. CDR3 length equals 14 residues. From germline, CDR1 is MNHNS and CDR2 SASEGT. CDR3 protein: CASSRLAGGREQFF. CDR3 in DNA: TGTGCCAGCAGTCGACTAGCGGGAGGGCGGGAGCAGTTCTTC.

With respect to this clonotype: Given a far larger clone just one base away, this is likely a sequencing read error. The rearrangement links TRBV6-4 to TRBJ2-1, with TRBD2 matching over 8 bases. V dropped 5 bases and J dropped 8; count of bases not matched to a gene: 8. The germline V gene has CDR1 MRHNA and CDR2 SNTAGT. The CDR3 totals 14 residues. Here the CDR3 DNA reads TGTGCCAGCAGTTACGAAGCGGGAGATGATGAGCAGTTCTTC. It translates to CASSYEAGDDEQFF.

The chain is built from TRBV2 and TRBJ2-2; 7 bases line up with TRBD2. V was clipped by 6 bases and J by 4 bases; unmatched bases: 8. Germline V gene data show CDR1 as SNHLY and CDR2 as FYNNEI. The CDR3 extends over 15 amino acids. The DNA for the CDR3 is TGTGCCAGCAGGTGGGGAGCGGGAACCACCGGGGAGCTGTTTTTT. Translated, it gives CASRWGAGTTGELFF.

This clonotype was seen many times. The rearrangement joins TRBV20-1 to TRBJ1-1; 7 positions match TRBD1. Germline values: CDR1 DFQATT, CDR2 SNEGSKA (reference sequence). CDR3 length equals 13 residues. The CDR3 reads CRGTGADNPEAFF. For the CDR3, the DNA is TGCAGGGGAACAGGGGCCGATAACCCTGAAGCTTTCTTT.

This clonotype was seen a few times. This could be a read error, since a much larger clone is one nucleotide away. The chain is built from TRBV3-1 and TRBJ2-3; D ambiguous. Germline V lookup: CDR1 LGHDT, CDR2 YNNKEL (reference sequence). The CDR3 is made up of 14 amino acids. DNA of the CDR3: TGTGCCAGCAACCAAGGGTGGAGCACAGATACGCAGTATTTT. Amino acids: CASNQGWSTDTQYF.

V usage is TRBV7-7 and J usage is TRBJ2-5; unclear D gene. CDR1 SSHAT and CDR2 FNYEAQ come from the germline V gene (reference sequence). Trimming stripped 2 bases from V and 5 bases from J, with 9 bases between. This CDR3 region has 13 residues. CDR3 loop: CASSLLRTETQYF. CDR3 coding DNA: TGTGCCAGCAGCTTACTCCGGACCGAGACCCAGTACTTC.

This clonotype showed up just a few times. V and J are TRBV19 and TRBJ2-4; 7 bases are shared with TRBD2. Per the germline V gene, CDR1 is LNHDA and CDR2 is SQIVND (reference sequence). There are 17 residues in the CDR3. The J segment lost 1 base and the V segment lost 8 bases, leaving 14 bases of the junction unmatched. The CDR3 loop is CASALRGSGKAKNIQYF. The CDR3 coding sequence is TGTGCCAGTGCCTTACGCGGGAGTGGGAAGGCCAAAAACATTCAGTACTTC.

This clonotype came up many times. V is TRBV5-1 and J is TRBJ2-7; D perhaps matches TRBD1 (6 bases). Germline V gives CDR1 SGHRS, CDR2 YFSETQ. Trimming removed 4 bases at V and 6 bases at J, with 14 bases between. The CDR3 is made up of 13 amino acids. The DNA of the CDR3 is TGCGCCAGCAGCCCACCTGGGGGCGGCGAGCAGTACTTC. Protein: CASSPPGGGEQYF.

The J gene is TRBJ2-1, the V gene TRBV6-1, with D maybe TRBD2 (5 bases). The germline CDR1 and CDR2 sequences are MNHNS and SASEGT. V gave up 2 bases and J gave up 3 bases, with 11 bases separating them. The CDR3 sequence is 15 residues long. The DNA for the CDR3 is TGTGCCAGCAGTGAAATCGAGGGCAGCTACAATGAGCAGTTCTTC. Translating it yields CASSEIEGSYNEQFF.